This TCR beta chain originates from a study of identical twins. Points from the study as a whole: Potential partial confounding of zero-insertion analyses by invariant MAIT and iNKT cells was noted.

With template switching, a universal primer site was added, and the cDNA carried unique molecular identifiers. TCRdb re-called the 5' RACE reads with MiXCR, one entry per CDR3 protein. The sample holds 1.5 million to 2 million distinct CDR3 sequences, less than 40% seen once. Per germline, CDR1 DFQATT and CDR2 SNEGSKA (reference sequence). This CDR3 spans 16 amino acids. Trimming removed 7 bases from V and 7 bases from J; junction bases left unmatched: 20. This clonotype has more than one count but fewer than ten. What it recognizes is unknown. The sample consisted of cord blood. The rearrangement joins TRBV20-1 to TRBJ2-7, with 9 positions matching TRBD2. The receptor's source is a newborn girl in good health. The DNA of the CDR3 is TGCAGTGGCCGTCCCGCGGGAGGGCCTAGCTACAATGAGCAGTACTTC. Protein product: CSGRPAGGPSYNEQYF.